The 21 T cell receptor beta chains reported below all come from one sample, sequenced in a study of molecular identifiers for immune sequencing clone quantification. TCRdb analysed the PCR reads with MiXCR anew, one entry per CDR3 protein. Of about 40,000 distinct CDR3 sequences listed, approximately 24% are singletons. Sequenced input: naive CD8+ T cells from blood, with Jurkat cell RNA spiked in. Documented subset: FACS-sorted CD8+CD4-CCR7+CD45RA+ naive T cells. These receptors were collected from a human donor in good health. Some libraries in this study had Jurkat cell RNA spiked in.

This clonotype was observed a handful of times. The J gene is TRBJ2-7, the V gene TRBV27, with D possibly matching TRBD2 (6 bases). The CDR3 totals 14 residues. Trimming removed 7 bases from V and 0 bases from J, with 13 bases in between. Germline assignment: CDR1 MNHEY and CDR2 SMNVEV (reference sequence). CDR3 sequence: CASKPGVPSYEQYF. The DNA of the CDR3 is TGTGCCAGCAAACCGGGAGTCCCCTCCTACGAGCAGTACTTC.

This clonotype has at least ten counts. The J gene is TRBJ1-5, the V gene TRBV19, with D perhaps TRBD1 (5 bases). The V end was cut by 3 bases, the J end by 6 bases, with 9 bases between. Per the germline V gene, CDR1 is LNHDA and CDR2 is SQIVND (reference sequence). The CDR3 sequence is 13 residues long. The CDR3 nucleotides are TGTGCCAGTAGTATGGGGGGAGGTCAGCCCCAGCATTTT. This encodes CASSMGGGQPQHF.

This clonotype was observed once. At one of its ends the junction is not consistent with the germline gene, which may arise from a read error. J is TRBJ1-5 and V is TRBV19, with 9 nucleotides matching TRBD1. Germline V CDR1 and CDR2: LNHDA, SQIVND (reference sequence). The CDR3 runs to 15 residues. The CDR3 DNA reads TGTGCCAGTAGTTCGTGGGACAGGGTGGCTCAGCCCCGGCATTTT. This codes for CASSSWDRVAQPRHF.

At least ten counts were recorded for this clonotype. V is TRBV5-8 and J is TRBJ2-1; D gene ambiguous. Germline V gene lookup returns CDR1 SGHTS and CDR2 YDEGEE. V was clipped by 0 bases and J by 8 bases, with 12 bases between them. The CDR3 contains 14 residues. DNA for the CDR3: TGTGCCAGCAGCTTGGGTGTTGGGTTGGATGAGCAGTTCTTC. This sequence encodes CASSLGVGLDEQFF.

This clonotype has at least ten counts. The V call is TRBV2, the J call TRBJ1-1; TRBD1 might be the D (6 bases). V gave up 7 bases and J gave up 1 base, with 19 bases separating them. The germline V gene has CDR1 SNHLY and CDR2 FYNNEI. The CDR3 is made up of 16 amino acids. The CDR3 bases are TGTGCCAGCACCCCCTTACAGGGAGGGGAGAACACTGAAGCTTTCTTT. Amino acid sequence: CASTPLQGGENTEAFF.

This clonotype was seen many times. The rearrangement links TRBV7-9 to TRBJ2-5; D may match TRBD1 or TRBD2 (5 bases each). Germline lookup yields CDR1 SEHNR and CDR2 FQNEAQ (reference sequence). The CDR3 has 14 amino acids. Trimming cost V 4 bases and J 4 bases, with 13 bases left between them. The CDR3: CASSSGPGGETQYF. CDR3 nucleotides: TGTGCCAGCAGCTCCGGACCTGGGGGAGAGACCCAGTACTTC.

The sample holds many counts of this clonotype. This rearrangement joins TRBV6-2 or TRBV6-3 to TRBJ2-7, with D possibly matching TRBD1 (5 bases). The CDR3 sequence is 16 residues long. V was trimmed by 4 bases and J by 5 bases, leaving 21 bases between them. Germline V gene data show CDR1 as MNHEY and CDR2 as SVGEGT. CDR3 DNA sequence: TGTGCCAGCAGTTCCGCAGACCTTCCCCAAGGGGACGAGCAGTACTTC. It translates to CASSSADLPQGDEQYF.

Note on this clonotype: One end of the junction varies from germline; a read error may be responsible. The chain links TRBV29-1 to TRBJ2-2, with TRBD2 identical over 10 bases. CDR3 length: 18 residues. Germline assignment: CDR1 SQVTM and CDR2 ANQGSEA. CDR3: CSVEDMEASGGPTGELLF. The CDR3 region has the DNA TGCAGCGTTGAAGATATGGAGGCTAGCGGGGGCCCCACCGGGGAGCTGCTTTTT.

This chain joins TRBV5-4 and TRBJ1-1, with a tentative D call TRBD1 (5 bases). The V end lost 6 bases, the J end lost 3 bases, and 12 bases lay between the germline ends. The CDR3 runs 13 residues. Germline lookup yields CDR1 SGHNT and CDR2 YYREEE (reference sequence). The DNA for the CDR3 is TGTGCCAGCACCCGGGGGGGGGACACTGAAGCTTTCTTT. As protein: CASTRGGDTEAFF.

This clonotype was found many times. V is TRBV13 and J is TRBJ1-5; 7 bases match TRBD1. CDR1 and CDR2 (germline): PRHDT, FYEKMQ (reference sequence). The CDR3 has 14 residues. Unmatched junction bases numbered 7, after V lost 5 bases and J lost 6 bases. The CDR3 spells CASSERTGGQPQHF. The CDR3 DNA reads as TGTGCCAGCAGCGAAAGGACAGGCGGTCAGCCCCAGCATTTT. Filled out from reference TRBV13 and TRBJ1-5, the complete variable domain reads AAGVIQSPRHLIKEKRETATLKCYPIPRHDTVYWYQQGPGQDPQFLISFYEKMQSDKGSIPDRFSAQQFSDYHSELNMSSLELGDSALYFCASSERTGGQPQHFGDGTRLSIL.

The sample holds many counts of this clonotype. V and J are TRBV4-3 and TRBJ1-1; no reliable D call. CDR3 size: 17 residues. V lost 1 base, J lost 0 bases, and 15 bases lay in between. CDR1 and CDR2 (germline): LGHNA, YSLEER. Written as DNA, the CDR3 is TGCGCCAGCAGCCAAGTATGGGTGGCAGAACTGAACACTGAAGCTTTCTTT. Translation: CASSQVWVAELNTEAFF.

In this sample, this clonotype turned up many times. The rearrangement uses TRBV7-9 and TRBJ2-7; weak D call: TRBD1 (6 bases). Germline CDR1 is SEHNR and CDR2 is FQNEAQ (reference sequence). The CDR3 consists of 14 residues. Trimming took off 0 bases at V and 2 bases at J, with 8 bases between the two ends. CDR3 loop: CASSLATGPYEQYF. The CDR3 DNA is TGTGCCAGCAGCTTAGCGACAGGCCCCTACGAGCAGTACTTC.

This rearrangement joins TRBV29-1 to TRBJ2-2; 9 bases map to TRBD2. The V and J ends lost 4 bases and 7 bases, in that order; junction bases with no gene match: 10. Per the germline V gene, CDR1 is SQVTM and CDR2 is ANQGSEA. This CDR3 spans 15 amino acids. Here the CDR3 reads CSVVGGRAAVGELFF. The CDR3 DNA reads TGCAGCGTTGTAGGCGGGAGGGCCGCGGTCGGGGAGCTGTTTTTT.

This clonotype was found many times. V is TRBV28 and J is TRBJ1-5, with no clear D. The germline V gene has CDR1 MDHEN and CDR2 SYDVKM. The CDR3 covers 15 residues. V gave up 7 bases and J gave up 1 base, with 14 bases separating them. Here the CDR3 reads CASNPWESSNQPQHF. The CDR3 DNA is TGTGCCAGCAACCCTTGGGAGTCCAGCAATCAGCCCCAGCATTTT.

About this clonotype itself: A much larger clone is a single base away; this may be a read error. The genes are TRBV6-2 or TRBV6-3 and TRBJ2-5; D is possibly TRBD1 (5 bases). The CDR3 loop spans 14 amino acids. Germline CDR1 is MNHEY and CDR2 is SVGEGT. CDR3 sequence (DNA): TGTGCCGGCAGTCACGACGGACAATTTTGGACCCAGTACTTC. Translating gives CAGSHDGQFWTQYF.

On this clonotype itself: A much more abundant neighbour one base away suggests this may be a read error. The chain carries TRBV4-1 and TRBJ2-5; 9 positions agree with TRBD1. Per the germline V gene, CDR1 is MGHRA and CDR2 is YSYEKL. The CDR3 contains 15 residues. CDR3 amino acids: CASSQAGTGLETQHF. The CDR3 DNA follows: TGCGCCAGCAGCCAAGCAGGGACAGGGTTAGAGACCCAGCACTTC.

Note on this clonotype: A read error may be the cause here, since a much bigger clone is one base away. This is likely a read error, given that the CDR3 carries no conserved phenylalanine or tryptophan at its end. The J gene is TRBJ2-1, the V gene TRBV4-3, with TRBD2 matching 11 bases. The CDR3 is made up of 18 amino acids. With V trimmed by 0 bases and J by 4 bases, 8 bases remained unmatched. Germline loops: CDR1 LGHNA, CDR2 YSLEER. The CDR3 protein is CASSQDWSSGRYYNEQFL. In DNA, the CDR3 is TGCGCCAGCAGCCAAGATTGGTCTAGCGGGAGGTATTACAATGAGCAGTTCCTC.

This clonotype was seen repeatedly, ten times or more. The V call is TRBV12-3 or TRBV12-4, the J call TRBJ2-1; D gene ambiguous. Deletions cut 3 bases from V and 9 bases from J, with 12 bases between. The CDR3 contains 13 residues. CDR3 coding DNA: TGTGCCAGCAGTTTGACCTCCTCCGGTGAGCAGTTCTTC. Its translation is CASSLTSSGEQFF.

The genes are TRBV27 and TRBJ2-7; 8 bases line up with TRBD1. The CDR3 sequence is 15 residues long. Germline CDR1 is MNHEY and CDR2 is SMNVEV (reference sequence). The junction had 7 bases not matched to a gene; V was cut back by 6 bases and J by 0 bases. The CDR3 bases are TGTGCCAGCAGAGGACAGGGCAAGAGCTCCTACGAGCAGTACTTC. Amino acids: CASRGQGKSSYEQYF.

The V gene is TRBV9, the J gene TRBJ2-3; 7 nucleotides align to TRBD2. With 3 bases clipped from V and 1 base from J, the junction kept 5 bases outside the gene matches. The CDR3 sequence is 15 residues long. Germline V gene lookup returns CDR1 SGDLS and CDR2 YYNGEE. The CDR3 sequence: CASSAGGSGTDTQYF. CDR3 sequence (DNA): TGTGCCAGCAGCGCCGGCGGGAGCGGCACAGATACGCAGTATTTT.

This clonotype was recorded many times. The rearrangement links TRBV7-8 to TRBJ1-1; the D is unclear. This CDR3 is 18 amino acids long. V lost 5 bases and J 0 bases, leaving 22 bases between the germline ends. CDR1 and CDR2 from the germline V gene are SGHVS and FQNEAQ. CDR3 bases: TGTGCCAGCAGCCCTTTTGAAAGGAGAAACCTCATGAACACTGAAGCTTTCTTT. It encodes CASSPFERRNLMNTEAFF.